These 32 T cell receptor beta chains were sequenced from one sample in a study of tumor-infiltrating lymphocytes in localized non-small cell lung cancer. TCRdb's copy holds only in-frame clones and misses some; the assay was immunoSEQ multiplex PCR. This sample has thousands of clones, with 64% found just once. Input material: uninvolved lung tissue not adjacent to the tumor. Every receptor here comes from a human donor with non-small cell lung cancer.

This rearrangement joins TRBV30 to TRBJ1-5; D uncertain. CDR3 length: 14 residues. Per germline, CDR1 GTSNPN and CDR2 SVGIG (reference sequence). The V end lost 0 bases, the J end lost 3 bases, and 9 bases lay between the germline ends. CDR3 in DNA: TGTGCCTGGAGTGTAAATCATTACAATCAGCCCCAGCATTTT. The encoded protein is CAWSVNHYNQPQHF.

This clone was seen more than once but under ten times. The chain links TRBV30 to TRBJ2-2, with 9 bases identical to TRBD1. Trimming removed 4 bases from V and 5 bases from J; junction bases left unmatched: 5. Germline V gives CDR1 GTSNPN, CDR2 SVGIG (reference sequence). The CDR3 has 14 amino acids. For the CDR3, the DNA is TGTGCCTGGAACAGGGGGCGGTCGACCGGGGAGCTGTTTTTT. It specifies CAWNRGRSTGELFF.

This clone was seen once. The chain carries TRBV14 and TRBJ2-5, with TRBD2 matching over 7 bases. Trimming removed 0 bases from V and 5 bases from J; junction bases left unmatched: 6. Per germline, CDR1 SGHDN and CDR2 FVKESK. CDR3 size: 15 residues. The CDR3 sequence: CASSQDREGAETQYF. The CDR3 DNA sequence: TGTGCCAGCAGCCAAGATAGGGAGGGCGCGGAGACCCAGTACTTC.

The table lists this clone with a few counts. The chain recombines TRBV30 with TRBJ1-2, with a weak D call TRBD1 (5 bases). The V and J ends lost 0 bases and 5 bases respectively, with 10 bases between them. This CDR3 comprises 13 residues. Germline lookup yields CDR1 GTSNPN and CDR2 SVGIG (reference sequence). As DNA, the CDR3 is TGTGCCTGGAGTGTTCAGGGAGGGTATGGCTACACCTTC. Amino acid sequence: CAWSVQGGYGYTF.

The chain uses TRBV19 and TRBJ1-2; D perhaps matches TRBD1 (6 bases). The CDR3 contains 16 residues. From germline, CDR1 is LNHDA and CDR2 SQIVND (reference sequence). V shed 5 bases and J shed 3 bases, with 19 bases lying between them. CDR3 sequence reads: CASSGRTATLYYGYTF. CDR3 nucleotides: TGTGCCAGTAGTGGACGGACAGCCACTTTATACTATGGCTACACCTTC.

The CDR3 loop reads CSALAQETQYF. The DNA of the CDR3 is TGCAGTGCTTTAGCCCAAGAGACCCAGTACTTC. V usage is TRBV20-1 and J usage is TRBJ2-5; no firm D call. Germline V CDR1 and CDR2: DFQATT, SNEGSKA (reference sequence). The CDR3 is 11 residues long. V dropped 5 bases and J dropped 1 base, with 5 bases sitting between them.

This clone was found once. The chain couples TRBV27 to TRBJ1-6; possible D gene TRBD1, 5 bases. Germline assignment: CDR1 MNHEY and CDR2 SMNVEV (reference sequence). V gave up 7 bases and J gave up 8 bases, with 12 bases separating them. CDR3 size: 13 residues. DNA of the CDR3: TGTGCCAGCACCCAGGACACAGATTCACCCCTCCACTTT. Protein sequence: CASTQDTDSPLHF.

J is TRBJ1-6 and V is TRBV27; D not certain. Germline values: CDR1 MNHEY, CDR2 SMNVEV (reference sequence). Trimming left V 5 bases short and J 8 bases short, with 10 bases between. This CDR3 has 13 amino acids. DNA for the CDR3: TGTGCCAGCAGTCCCGGACTTCATTCACCCCTCCACTTT. Encoded protein: CASSPGLHSPLHF.

The J gene is TRBJ1-1, the V gene TRBV7-7, with D unclear. The germline gives CDR1 SSHAT, CDR2 FNYEAQ (reference sequence). The CDR3 has 13 residues. The V gene lost 0 bases and the J gene lost 1 base, with 3 bases spanning the gap. The CDR3 DNA follows: TGTGCCAGCAGCTTAGCCCGGAACACTGAAGCTTTCTTT. Protein product: CASSLARNTEAFF.

The rearrangement joins TRBV5-1 to TRBJ1-1; D is unclear. The CDR3 loop spans 13 amino acids. Germline CDR1 reads SGHRS; CDR2 reads YFSETQ. The V and J ends lost 4 bases and 7 bases respectively, with 14 bases between them. CDR3 coding DNA: TGCGCCAGCAGCCAGAGGAGGGTGGATGAAGCTTTCTTT. As protein: CASSQRRVDEAFF. Drawing the rest from reference TRBV5-1 and TRBJ1-1, the complete variable domain is KAGVTQTPRYLIKTRGQQVTLSCSPISGHRSVSWYQQTPGQGLQFLFEYFSETQRNKGNFPGRFSGRQFSNSRSEMNVSTLELGDSALYLCASSQRRVDEAFFGQGTRLTVV.

This clone was seen more than once but under ten times. J is TRBJ1-4 and V is TRBV7-8; D is ambiguous. The germline gives CDR1 SGHVS, CDR2 FQNEAQ. V lost 1 base and J 7 bases, leaving 10 bases between the germline ends. This CDR3 spans 14 amino acids. DNA for the CDR3: TGTGCCAGCAGCTTAGGAGGGCTTGGTGAAAAACTGTTTTTT. Translating it yields CASSLGGLGEKLFF.

The chain joins TRBV5-1 to TRBJ1-2; 9 bases agree with TRBD1. CDR3 length: 14 amino acids. Unmatched junction bases numbered 6, after V lost 1 base and J lost 8 bases. Germline CDR1 and CDR2: SGHRS and YFSETQ. As DNA, the CDR3 is TGCGCCAGCAGCTTGCAGAGGACAGGGGAGGGCTACACCTTC. Translated, it gives CASSLQRTGEGYTF.

V is TRBV5-1 and J is TRBJ2-7; 11 bases map to TRBD1. The CDR3 sequence is 15 residues long. With V trimmed by 4 bases and J by 2 bases, 5 bases remained unmatched. Looked up from germline, CDR1 is SGHRS and CDR2 is YFSETQ. CDR3 coding DNA: TGCGCCAGCAGCCCTGGACAGGGGGCCCCCTACGAGCAGTACTTC. It specifies CASSPGQGAPYEQYF.

The chain recombines TRBV29-1 with TRBJ2-4; D not resolved. Looked up from germline, CDR1 is SQVTM and CDR2 is ANQGSEA. The CDR3 loop spans 12 amino acids. Trimming took off 4 bases at V and 4 bases at J, with 8 bases between the two ends. For the CDR3, the DNA is TGCAGCGTTGCTGACGGGAAAAACATTCAGTACTTC. Translated: CSVADGKNIQYF.

The V gene is TRBV7-2, the J gene TRBJ2-2; D gene ambiguous. The V and J ends lost 1 base and 0 bases respectively, with 9 bases between them. Germline V gene lookup returns CDR1 SGHTA and CDR2 FQGNSA. This CDR3 comprises 16 residues. The CDR3 spells CASSLVAGANTGELFF. DNA for the CDR3: TGTGCCAGCAGCTTAGTAGCAGGCGCGAACACCGGGGAGCTGTTTTTT. The full variable domain, rest sourced from reference TRBV7-2 and TRBJ2-2, is GAGVSQSPSNKVTEKGKDVELRCDPISGHTALYWYRQSLGQGLEFLIYFQGNSAPDKSGLPSDRFSAERTGGSVSTLTIQRTQQEDSAVYLCASSLVAGANTGELFFGEGSRLTVL.

The gene calls are TRBV10-2 and TRBJ2-1, with 10 bases fitting TRBD1. Germline V CDR1 and CDR2: WSHSY, SAAADI. V trimming: 7 bases; J trimming: 4 bases; junction bases outside the gene matches: 7. The CDR3 is 15 residues long. The CDR3 nucleotides are TGCGCCAGCATCGACGGGACAGGGGATTACAATGAGCAGTTCTTC. It specifies CASIDGTGDYNEQFF.

V gene TRBV5-4 combines with J gene TRBJ1-2; D might be TRBD1 (6 bases). The CDR3 consists of 15 residues. The germline gives CDR1 SGHNT, CDR2 YYREEE (reference sequence). V dropped 2 bases and J dropped 4 bases, with 15 bases sitting between them. The CDR3 is CASSFGLGGGYGYTF. Written as DNA, the CDR3 is TGTGCCAGCAGCTTTGGTTTAGGAGGGGGCTATGGCTACACCTTC.

This clone occurred a few times. The rearrangement uses TRBV5-1 and TRBJ1-1; D unresolved. Trimming cost V 0 bases and J 0 bases, with 9 bases left between them. Germline CDR1 SGHRS, CDR2 YFSETQ. CDR3 length: 15 residues. In nucleotides, the CDR3 is TGCGCCAGCAGCTTGGGCGTTTATATGAACACTGAAGCTTTCTTT. Its protein product is CASSLGVYMNTEAFF.

This clone has a single count. The chain recombines TRBV7-9 with TRBJ1-1; D not resolved. This CDR3 spans 15 amino acids. Trimming removed 8 bases at V and 0 bases at J, with 16 bases between. The germline V gene encodes CDR1 SEHNR and CDR2 FQNEAQ (reference sequence). DNA for the CDR3: TGTGCCAGCGGACCCCTAGACGGGGTGAACACTGAAGCTTTCTTT. Residues: CASGPLDGVNTEAFF.

The J gene is TRBJ2-5, the V gene TRBV19; 8 bases match TRBD1. The DNA end is more similar to TRBJ2-7, so the J call may be wrong. CDR1 LNHDA and CDR2 SQIVND come from the germline V gene (reference sequence). CDR3 length: 16 amino acids. CDR3 DNA sequence: TGTGCCAGTACCTCGCTGGGGACAGGCGACACCTACGAGCAGTACTTC. This gives the protein CASTSLGTGDTYEQYF.

This rearrangement joins TRBV11-3 to TRBJ1-2, with TRBD1 identical over 9 bases. V dropped 6 bases and J dropped 4; count of bases not matched to a gene: 3. The V gene's germline CDR1 is SGHNT and CDR2 YENEEA. The CDR3 contains 13 residues. Written as DNA, the CDR3 is TGTGCCAGCAGTTCGGACAGGGGCTATGGCTACACCTTC. Protein product: CASSSDRGYGYTF.

This clone has just a few counts. The V and J genes are TRBV6-5 and TRBJ2-5, with 9 positions matching TRBD2. The CDR3 totals 14 residues. With V trimmed by 6 bases and J by 3 bases, 5 bases remained unmatched. Germline assignment: CDR1 MNHEY and CDR2 SVGAGI. The CDR3 bases are TGTGCCAGCAGACGAGTAGCGGGGGAAGAGACCCAGTACTTC. Amino acids: CASRRVAGEETQYF.

The chain uses TRBV6-1 and TRBJ2-3; 15 nucleotides match TRBD2. Germline V gene data show CDR1 as MNHNS and CDR2 as SASEGT. The CDR3 sequence is 17 residues long. J lost 4 bases, V lost 4 bases, and 6 bases had no gene match. DNA of the CDR3: TGTGCCAGCAGTGGAGGCCGGACTAGCGGGGGGGCAGATACGCAGTATTTT. It translates to CASSGGRTSGGADTQYF.

The chain uses TRBV10-3 and TRBJ1-2, with 8 bases that match TRBD1. This CDR3 region has 16 residues. With V trimmed by 0 bases and J by 4 bases, 7 bases remained unmatched. Germline-derived CDR1 and CDR2 are ENHRY and SYGVKD. CDR3 amino acids: CAISESVAGGAYGYTF. The DNA for the CDR3 is TGTGCCATCAGTGAGTCGGTGGCAGGGGGCGCCTATGGCTACACCTTC.

V and J are TRBV4-2 and TRBJ1-2, with 7 nucleotides matching TRBD1. The trim removed 0 bases at V and 1 base at J, leaving 5 bases unmatched. Germline V lookup: CDR1 LGHNA, CDR2 YNFKEQ. The CDR3 is made up of 16 amino acids. CDR3 nucleotide sequence: TGTGCCAGCAGCCAAGAACAACAGGGGCTTAACTATGGCTACACCTTC. Protein: CASSQEQQGLNYGYTF.

The rearrangement uses TRBV19 and TRBJ2-7; D unresolved. This CDR3 has 16 residues. The V and J ends lost 5 bases and 0 bases respectively, with 17 bases between them. The V gene's germline CDR1 is LNHDA and CDR2 SQIVND (reference sequence). CDR3 DNA sequence: TGTGCCAGTAGTCCCAGATATTCGGAAAGCTCCTACGAGCAGTACTTC. Translation: CASSPRYSESSYEQYF.

The genes are TRBV6-5 and TRBJ2-6; 7 bases line up with TRBD1. V lost 6 bases to trimming and J lost 2 bases; unmatched junction nucleotides: 4. Germline CDR1 and CDR2: MNHEY and SVGAGI. There are 15 residues in the CDR3. CDR3 sequence reads: CASSRDRAGANVLTF. The CDR3 nucleotides are TGTGCCAGCAGCCGCGACAGGGCTGGGGCCAACGTCCTGACTTTC.

The chain uses TRBV5-1 and TRBJ1-1; D perhaps matches TRBD1 (5 bases). V was shortened by 0 bases and J by 4 bases, with 16 bases between the two germline ends. The CDR3 covers 16 residues. Per germline, CDR1 SGHRS and CDR2 YFSETQ. CDR3 sequence (DNA): TGCGCCAGCAGCTTGGAATCGGGACCAGGGACCACTGAAGCTTTCTTT. Residues: CASSLESGPGTTEAFF. Filled out from reference TRBV5-1 and TRBJ1-1, the complete variable domain reads KAGVTQTPRYLIKTRGQQVTLSCSPISGHRSVSWYQQTPGQGLQFLFEYFSETQRNKGNFPGRFSGRQFSNSRSEMNVSTLELGDSALYLCASSLESGPGTTEAFFGQGTRLTVV.

On this clone itself: At one end, the junction sequence differs from germline, possibly due to a read error. The chain uses TRBV6-6 and TRBJ1-2, with TRBD1 matching 8 bases. Germline lookup yields CDR1 MNHNY and CDR2 SVGAGI (reference sequence). This CDR3 is 11 amino acids long. CDR3 DNA: TGTGCCAGCAGTCTACAAAGGGACAGGCTCTTC. Its translation is CASSLQRDRLF.

This chain joins TRBV14 and TRBJ2-7; D possibly corresponds to TRBD2 (6 bases). Trimming took 3 bases from V and 1 from J, leaving 16 bases between them. CDR1 and CDR2 from the germline V gene are SGHDN and FVKESK. The length of the CDR3 is 16 residues. The CDR3 bases are TGTGCCAGCAGCCAGACCGGGACTGGGACGTCCTACGAGCAGTACTTC. It yields the protein CASSQTGTGTSYEQYF.

The chain is built from TRBV29-1 and TRBJ2-7; TRBD1 matches 8 bases. CDR1 and CDR2 from the germline V gene are SQVTM and ANQGSEA. The J segment lost 2 bases and the V segment lost 5 bases, leaving 5 bases of the junction unmatched. CDR3 length: 13 amino acids. The DNA of the CDR3 is TGCAGCGTTCAGGACAGGGTCCCCTACGAGCAGTACTTC. Translation gives CSVQDRVPYEQYF.

V is TRBV2 and J is TRBJ1-5; 9 bases match TRBD1. The CDR3 is 15 amino acids. Germline CDR1 is SNHLY and CDR2 is FYNNEI. V lost 7 bases to trimming and J lost 7 bases; unmatched junction nucleotides: 11. The CDR3: CASTYGTGREQPQHF. In DNA, the CDR3 is TGTGCCAGCACCTACGGGACAGGGAGAGAACAGCCCCAGCATTTT.